This TCR beta chain was sequenced in a study of T cells in Graves' hyperthyroidism and ophthalmopathy. TCR beta CDR3 sequences were amplified from RNA transcripts. Using the HTBI primer set, a first-round RT-PCR was run on the TCR CDR3. TCRdb fed the multiplex PCR reads into MiXCR, producing one record per CDR3 protein. The data hold about 110,000 distinct CDR3 sequences, with more than 15% observed a single time. Lactation, pregnancy, other autoimmune disease or uncontrolled infection led to exclusion of patients. General study results and limits: Blood also contained most expanded thyroid clonotypes above 0.001.

This clonotype was detected many times. The antigen remains undetermined. This TCR derives from a woman aged 50 to 65 with Graves' hyperthyroidism. Sequencing used blood.

CDR3 loop: CAWSPGQGGNEKLFF. CDR3 coding DNA: TGTGCCTGGAGCCCCGGACAGGGGGGGAATGAAAAACTGTTTTTT. The gene calls are TRBV30 and TRBJ1-4; 10 nucleotides match TRBD1. The V gene's germline CDR1 is GTSNPN and CDR2 SVGIG (reference sequence). The CDR3 has 15 amino acids. Losses at the gene ends were 3 bases for V and 5 bases for J; bases not matched to a gene: 6.